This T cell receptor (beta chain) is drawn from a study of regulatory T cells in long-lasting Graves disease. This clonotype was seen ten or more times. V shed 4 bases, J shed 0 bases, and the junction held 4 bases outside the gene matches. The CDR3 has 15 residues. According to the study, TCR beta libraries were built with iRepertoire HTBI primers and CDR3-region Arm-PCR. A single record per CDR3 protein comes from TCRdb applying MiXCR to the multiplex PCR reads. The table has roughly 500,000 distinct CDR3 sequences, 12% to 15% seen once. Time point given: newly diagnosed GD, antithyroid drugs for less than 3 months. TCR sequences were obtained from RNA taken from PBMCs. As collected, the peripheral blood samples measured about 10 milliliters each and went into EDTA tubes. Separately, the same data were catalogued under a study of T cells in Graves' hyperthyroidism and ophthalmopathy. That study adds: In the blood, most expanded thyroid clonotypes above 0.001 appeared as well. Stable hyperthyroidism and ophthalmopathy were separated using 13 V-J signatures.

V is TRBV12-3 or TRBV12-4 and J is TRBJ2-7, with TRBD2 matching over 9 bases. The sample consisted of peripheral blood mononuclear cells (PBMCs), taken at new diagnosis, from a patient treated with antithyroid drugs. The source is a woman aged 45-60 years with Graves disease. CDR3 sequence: CASSSETSGSYEQYF. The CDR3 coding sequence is TGTGCCAGCAGTTCCGAGACTAGCGGCTCCTACGAGCAGTACTTC.